This TCR beta chain is from a study of radiotherapy plus CTLA-4 blockade in lung cancer. Study-wide context: Disease control was present in more than 30% of patients, and objective responses in 18%. Study-wide points: Response was reportedly best predicted by early blood T cell clone dynamics, with interferon-beta. After treatment with radiotherapy plus ipilimumab, TCR clones that came from the tumor expanded in blood.

V was pared by 10 bases and J by 5 bases, with 7 bases of the junction left unmatched. CDR3 length: 14 residues. The germline V gene has CDR1 SEHNR and CDR2 FQNEAQ (reference sequence). Repertoires were generated with immunoSEQ multiplex PCR, while TCRdb's copy carries only in-frame clones and drops some. The sample lists tens of thousands of clones; 65% to 80% were seen once. As to this clone: As yet, its antigen is unknown.

The V gene is TRBV7-9, the J gene TRBJ2-2, with TRBD1 matching 10 bases. Material: peripheral blood, obtained from a patient treated with radiotherapy plus ipilimumab. This clonotype was obtained from a human donor with non-small cell lung cancer whose response to radiotherapy plus ipilimumab could not be evaluated. CDR3 in amino acids: CAIRRGQGTGELFF. CDR3 coding DNA: TGTGCCATTCGAAGGGGACAGGGGACCGGGGAGCTGTTTTTT.